This T cell receptor beta chain was sequenced during a study of T cells in Graves' hyperthyroidism and ophthalmopathy. TCR beta CDR3 regions were amplified from RNA. The TCR CDR3 first-round RT-PCR relied on the HTBI primer set. TCRdb re-called the multiplex PCR reads through MiXCR, storing one row per CDR3 protein. The table has approximately 700,000 distinct CDR3 sequences, 40% to 55% seen once. The sample was peripheral blood or thyroid tissue (not recorded which). The receptor's source is an adult man with Graves' disease, either hyperthyroidism or ophthalmopathy (not recorded which).

CDR3 sequence (DNA): TGCAGTCGGTATGAACGGACTAGCGGGACCGCGGAGACCCAGTACTTC. It translates to CSRYERTSGTAETQYF. The chain employs TRBV20-1 and TRBJ2-5; 12 bases are a match to TRBD2. In germline, CDR1 is DFQATT, CDR2 SNEGSKA (reference sequence). The CDR3 has 16 residues. J gave up 5 bases and V 8 bases, and 15 bases lay outside the gene matches.